The 4 T cell receptor beta chains below come from one sample, sequenced in a study of T cell responses to AZD1222 COVID-19 vaccine. The table came from immunoSEQ multiplex PCR; TCRdb's copy has only in-frame clones and leaves some out. Among approximately 150,000 clones listed, approximately 90% were seen once. The sample here was peripheral blood, taken 28 days after the second AZD1222 dose. The receptors come from an adult who received the AZD1222 COVID-19 vaccine.

As for this clone: Additional DNA sequences in this sample encode the identical CDR3. This chain uses TRBV19 with TRBJ2-5; D possibly matches TRBD1 or TRBD2 (5 bases each). CDR1 LNHDA and CDR2 SQIVND come from the germline V gene (reference sequence). The V and J ends lost 11 bases and 5 bases respectively, with 15 bases between them. The CDR3 spans 12 residues. The CDR3 region has the DNA TGTGCCGGGCTGGGGGTGGGCGAGACCCAGTACTTC. Amino acids: CAGLGVGETQYF.

The rearrangement uses TRBV7-9 and TRBJ1-4, with a tentative D call TRBD1 (6 bases). The CDR3 length is 18 residues. Germline CDR1 is SEHNR and CDR2 is FQNEAQ (reference sequence). V was shortened by 1 base and J by 0 bases, with 15 bases between the two germline ends. CDR3 coding DNA: TGTGCCAGCAGCTTAGACCTACTTAAGGGGGCAACTAATGAAAAACTGTTTTTT. It encodes CASSLDLLKGATNEKLFF.

The chain joins TRBV10-3 to TRBJ2-3; 10 bases line up with TRBD2. The CDR3 length is 14 residues. The V and J ends lost 10 bases and 5 bases, in that order; junction bases with no gene match: 9. Per the germline V gene, CDR1 is ENHRY and CDR2 is SYGVKD. The CDR3 DNA is TGTGCCACTGGGACTAGCGTAGGGGGAGATACGCAGTATTTT. This gives the protein CATGTSVGGDTQYF.

The chain has TRBV24-1 and TRBJ2-1; 10 bases fit TRBD1. Trimming cost V 3 bases and J 7 bases; bases outside gene matches: 5. The CDR3 runs to 15 residues. Germline lookup yields CDR1 KGHDR and CDR2 SFDVKD. CDR3 bases: TGTGCCACCAGTGATGCGGGACAGGGGCAAAATGAGCAGTTCTTC. The encoded protein is CATSDAGQGQNEQFF.